This note documents a single TCR beta chain sequence. This sample was taken from a study of T-cell reconstitution after alpha-beta-depleted transplantation in children. Researchers prepared the TCRbeta library using unique molecular identifiers, the study reports. TCRdb redid the calling of the PCR reads with MiXCR, one entry per CDR3 protein. The profile covers some 490,000 distinct CDR3 sequences, with approximately 12% appearing a single time and about 6% taken by the ten largest. CDR1 is MGHDK and CDR2 is SYGVNS in the germline V gene. CDR3 length: 15 residues. The V end lost 3 bases, the J end lost 5 bases, and 14 bases lay between the germline ends.

The chain has TRBV25-1 and TRBJ2-1; D is uncertain. The sequence derives from a human donor who donated a stem cell graft to a child with combined immunodeficiency. Here the sequenced sample was PBMCs from the stem cell graft donor, taken from the stem cell graft. The CDR3 loop reads CASSDVGSHNNEQFF. The CDR3 coding sequence is TGTGCCAGCAGTGATGTAGGTAGCCATAACAATGAGCAGTTCTTC.